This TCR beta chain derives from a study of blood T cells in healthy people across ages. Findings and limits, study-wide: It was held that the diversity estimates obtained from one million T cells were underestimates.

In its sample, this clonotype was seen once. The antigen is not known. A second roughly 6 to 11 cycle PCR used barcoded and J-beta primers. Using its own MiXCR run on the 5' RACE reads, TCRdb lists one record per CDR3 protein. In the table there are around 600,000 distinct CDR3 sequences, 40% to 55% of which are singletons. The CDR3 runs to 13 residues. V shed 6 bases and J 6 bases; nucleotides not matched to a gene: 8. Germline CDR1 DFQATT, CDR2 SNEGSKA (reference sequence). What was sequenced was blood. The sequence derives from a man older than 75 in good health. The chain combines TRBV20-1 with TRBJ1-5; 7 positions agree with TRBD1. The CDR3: CSALDREVQPQHF. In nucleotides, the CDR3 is TGCAGTGCCCTAGACAGGGAAGTTCAGCCCCAGCATTTT.